The sequence of this T cell receptor (beta chain) was determined in a study of identical twins. This clonotype was counted many times. Trimming took off 2 bases at V and 4 bases at J, with 9 bases between the two ends. Germline CDR1 is GTSNPN and CDR2 is SVGIG (reference sequence). This CDR3 has 13 amino acids. Template switching added a universal primer site, and cDNA bore unique molecular identifiers. TCRdb reanalysed the 5' RACE reads using MiXCR and keeps one entry per CDR3 protein. In the table there are roughly 570,000 distinct CDR3 sequences, approximately 9.6% of which are singletons. These data also formed part of another study, on yellow fever vaccine responses in identical twins.

The clonotype comes from a woman younger than 30 in good health. Sequenced input: PBMCs. The V gene is TRBV30, the J gene TRBJ1-5; the D gene is possibly TRBD1 (6 bases). CDR3 residues: CAWSSGHNQPQHF. The CDR3 nucleotides are TGTGCCTGGAGTTCGGGACATAATCAGCCCCAGCATTTT.